This T cell receptor (beta chain) was sequenced in a study of naive and memory T cell subsets. Study-level points and caveats: Expression changes during T cell differentiation may affect RNA-based TCR counts. From naive to CM, EM and EMRA, diversity decreased and Gini increased.

This CDR3 has 13 residues. V lost 5 bases to trimming and J lost 0 bases, with 8 bases between them. Germline V CDR1 and CDR2: SQVTM, ANQGSEA. Both TRBC1 and TRBC2 were covered by a beta constant-region primer of two equimolar oligonucleotides. TCRdb re-called the UMI-ligation and nested PCR reads through MiXCR, storing one row per CDR3 protein. The data contain tens of thousands of distinct CDR3 sequences, about an eighth of them singletons. This clonotype was detected ten times or more. Antigen: not known. After the first PCR, alpha and beta chain libraries were processed separately. Cells stained for CD3, CD4, CD8, CD45RA, CD27 and viability were sorted into four CD45RA/CD27 subsets.

The specimen sequenced was central memory CD4+ T cells from blood. The TCR was taken from a human donor in good health. The chain couples TRBV29-1 to TRBJ1-3; D unresolved. The CDR3 coding sequence is TGCAGCGTTTCGCAAACCTCTGGAAACACCATATATTTT. Translating it yields CSVSQTSGNTIYF.